This is a list of T cell receptor beta chains from one sample in a study of OX40 agonist ivuxolimab in advanced cancers. The protocol was immunoSEQ multiplex PCR, while the TCRdb copy is restricted to in-frame clones and leaves out a portion. The table lists some 100,000 clones, 70% to 90% of them singletons. The sample here was CD4+ or CD8+ T cells sorted from blood, taken in a trial of the OX40 agonist ivuxolimab. The source is an adult with an advanced solid tumor such as melanoma, head and neck, liver or kidney cancer. The CDR3 runs from the conserved cysteine through the conserved F or W. A D gene is named only where the DNA matches it firmly. The size field is filled for only some rows; it gives once, few, many or a size class.

v_gene: TRBV25-1; j_gene: TRBJ1-6; d_gene: TRBD1; len: 16; abundance: NA; CDR3nt: TGTGCCAGCAGTTTTTCCGGGACAGAACCTAGTTCACCCCTCCACTTT; CDR3aa: CASSFSGTEPSSPLHF
v_gene: TRBV6-1; j_gene: TRBJ2-2; d_gene: TRBD2; len: 16; abundance: NA; CDR3nt: TGTGCCAGCAGTGCTAGCGGGGAGGCGAACACCGGGGAGCTGTTTTTT; CDR3aa: CASSASGEANTGELFF
v_gene: TRBV28; j_gene: TRBJ1-2; d_gene: NA; len: 13; abundance: few; CDR3nt: TGTGCCAGCAGTTCGCACGGCCGGGGTGGCTACACCTTC; CDR3aa: CASSSHGRGGYTF
v_gene: TRBV18; j_gene: TRBJ1-1; d_gene: NA; len: 16; abundance: NA; CDR3nt: TGTGCCAGCTCACCAATGCAGGGAGAAGGGAACACTGAAGCTTTCTTT; CDR3aa: CASSPMQGEGNTEAFF
v_gene: TRBV19; j_gene: TRBJ1-2; d_gene: NA; len: 13; abundance: NA; CDR3nt: TGTGCCAGTAGTAGGGAATTAAGGGAGGGCTACACCTTC; CDR3aa: CASSRELREGYTF
v_gene: TRBV10-1; j_gene: TRBJ2-3; d_gene: NA; len: 14; abundance: NA; CDR3nt: TGCGCCAGCAGTGAACCGGGAGTCACAGATACGCAGTATTTT; CDR3aa: CASSEPGVTDTQYF
v_gene: TRBV21-1; j_gene: TRBJ2-4; d_gene: NA; len: 14; abundance: once; CDR3nt: TGTGCCAACCAGGACAGGGACGCCAAAAACATTCAGTACTTC; CDR3aa: CANQDRDAKNIQYF
v_gene: TRBV19; j_gene: TRBJ2-1; d_gene: TRBD2; len: 14; abundance: NA; CDR3nt: TGTGCCACTGAAGGACTAGCGGGAGGGTTGAAGCAGTTCTTC; CDR3aa: CATEGLAGGLKQFF
v_gene: TRBV13; j_gene: TRBJ2-3; d_gene: NA; len: 16; abundance: NA; CDR3nt: TGTGCCAGCAGCCACTCCTCTGAGCGCAGCACAGATACGCAGTATTTT; CDR3aa: CASSHSSERSTDTQYF
v_gene: TRBV4-2; j_gene: TRBJ2-5; d_gene: TRBD2; len: 18; abundance: NA; CDR3nt: TGTGCCAGCAGCCAAGAAGGGACTAGCGGAGGGGGCCAAGAGACCCAGTACTTC; CDR3aa: CASSQEGTSGGGQETQYF
v_gene: TRBV11-2; j_gene: TRBJ2-7; d_gene: NA; len: 12; abundance: NA; CDR3nt: TGTGCCAGCAGCTCGTTAAGAGGGGAGCAGTACTTC; CDR3aa: CASSSLRGEQYF
v_gene: TRBV10-2; j_gene: TRBJ2-5; d_gene: NA; len: 13; abundance: NA; CDR3nt: TGCGCCAGCAGCCCCGACCCCGCTAGGACCCAGTACTTC; CDR3aa: CASSPDPARTQYF
v_gene: TRBV6-6; j_gene: TRBJ1-5; d_gene: NA; len: 13; abundance: once; CDR3nt: TGTGCCAGCAGTTACAACAGCAATCAGCCCCAGCATTTT; CDR3aa: CASSYNSNQPQHF
v_gene: TRBV6-5; j_gene: TRBJ2-7; d_gene: NA; len: 12; abundance: NA; CDR3nt: TGTGCCAGCAGAGACACACGGTACGAGCAGTACTTC; CDR3aa: CASRDTRYEQYF
v_gene: TRBV6-5; j_gene: TRBJ1-5; d_gene: NA; len: 14; abundance: NA; CDR3nt: TGTGCCAGCAGTTCCCCGAACTTGGGTCAGCCCCAGCATTTT; CDR3aa: CASSSPNLGQPQHF
v_gene: TRBV10-1; j_gene: TRBJ2-5; d_gene: TRBD2; len: 17; abundance: NA; CDR3nt: TGCGCCAGCGAGGCCCCAGGGCTGGCTAGCGGGAAAGAGACCCAGTACTTC; CDR3aa: CASEAPGLASGKETQYF
v_gene: TRBV6-6; j_gene: TRBJ2-3; d_gene: TRBD2; len: 13; abundance: NA; CDR3nt: TGTGCCAGCAGCCGTAGCGGGGTGGATACGCAGTATTTT; CDR3aa: CASSRSGVDTQYF
v_gene: TRBV7-8; j_gene: TRBJ2-2; d_gene: NA; len: 18; abundance: NA; CDR3nt: TGTGCCAGCAGCGCCCAAAGAAAATACACTGATAACACCGGGGAGCTGTTTTTT; CDR3aa: CASSAQRKYTDNTGELFF
v_gene: TRBV5-1; j_gene: TRBJ2-5; d_gene: TRBD2; len: 16; abundance: NA; CDR3nt: TGCGCCAGCAGCTTGGCCTTTGGACTAGCGGCCATGGCCCAGTACTTC; CDR3aa: CASSLAFGLAAMAQYF
v_gene: TRBV28; j_gene: TRBJ1-2; d_gene: NA; len: 14; abundance: once; CDR3nt: TGTGCCAGCAGGGAGAGGGGGGGCGCTGATGGCTACACCTTC; CDR3aa: CASRERGGADGYTF
v_gene: TRBV5-1; j_gene: TRBJ2-7; d_gene: NA; len: 12; abundance: NA; CDR3nt: TGCGCCAGCAGACTGGGGCAGGGTAGCGTCCACTTC; CDR3aa: CASRLGQGSVHF
v_gene: TRBV27; j_gene: TRBJ1-1; d_gene: TRBD1; len: 16; abundance: NA; CDR3nt: TGTGCCAGCAGTTTTTTAGGGGGCGAGATTCGGACTGAAGCTTTCTTT; CDR3aa: CASSFLGGEIRTEAFF
v_gene: TRBV10-3; j_gene: TRBJ2-1; d_gene: TRBD2; len: 14; abundance: NA; CDR3nt: TGTGCCATCAGTCCGGGACTAGCGGCCAATGAGCAGTTCTTC; CDR3aa: CAISPGLAANEQFF
v_gene: TRBV18; j_gene: TRBJ2-7; d_gene: NA; len: 14; abundance: NA; CDR3nt: TGTGCCAGCTCACCAGGGACATACACCTACGAGCAGTACTTC; CDR3aa: CASSPGTYTYEQYF
v_gene: TRBV30; j_gene: TRBJ1-5; d_gene: NA; len: 13; abundance: few; CDR3nt: TGTGCCTGGAGTCGCGGGGAGGATCAGCCCCAGCATTTT; CDR3aa: CAWSRGEDQPQHF
v_gene: TRBV6-6; j_gene: TRBJ1-1; d_gene: NA; len: 12; abundance: NA; CDR3nt: TGTGCCAGCAGTTACGCGGTCACTGAAGCTTTCTTT; CDR3aa: CASSYAVTEAFF
v_gene: TRBV27; j_gene: TRBJ2-1; d_gene: TRBD1; len: 15; abundance: NA; CDR3nt: TGTGCCAGCAGTTTTATTGGACAGGGACGCGATGAGCAGTTCTTC; CDR3aa: CASSFIGQGRDEQFF
v_gene: TRBV5-1; j_gene: TRBJ2-1; d_gene: TRBD2; len: 17; abundance: NA; CDR3nt: TGCGCCAGCAGCTTGGCCGGACTAGCGGGAGGGCAAGGAGAGCAGTTCTTC; CDR3aa: CASSLAGLAGGQGEQFF
v_gene: TRBV5-5; j_gene: TRBJ1-2; d_gene: NA; len: 18; abundance: many; CDR3nt: TGTGCCAGCAGCTTGGGGGCCCTCACCGGGGCGCGTTTCTATGGCTACACCTTC; CDR3aa: CASSLGALTGARFYGYTF
v_gene: TRBV9; j_gene: TRBJ2-3; d_gene: TRBD2; len: 16; abundance: NA; CDR3nt: TGTGCCAGCAGCCCCGGGAGGGCGATTAGCACAGATACGCAGTATTTT; CDR3aa: CASSPGRAISTDTQYF
v_gene: TRBV7-2; j_gene: TRBJ2-5; d_gene: TRBD2; len: 16; abundance: NA; CDR3nt: TGTGCCAGCAGGCCCATGGGGGGGGGTCGGCAAGAGACCCAGTACTTC; CDR3aa: CASRPMGGGRQETQYF
v_gene: TRBV29-1; j_gene: TRBJ2-5; d_gene: NA; len: 12; abundance: NA; CDR3nt: TGCAGCGTTGGGGAGACCAGGGAGACCCAGTACTTC; CDR3aa: CSVGETRETQYF
v_gene: TRBV28; j_gene: TRBJ2-7; d_gene: NA; len: 17; abundance: NA; CDR3nt: TGTGCCAGCAGCCGTGGCACGGGGAGGGGGTCCACCTACGAGCAGTACTTC; CDR3aa: CASSRGTGRGSTYEQYF
v_gene: TRBV7-3; j_gene: TRBJ1-4; d_gene: NA; len: 11; abundance: NA; CDR3nt: TGTGCCAGCAGCTTAAATGAAAAACTGTTTTTT; CDR3aa: CASSLNEKLFF
v_gene: TRBV6-4; j_gene: TRBJ2-1; d_gene: TRBD2; len: 18; abundance: NA; CDR3nt: TGTGCCAGCAGTGACTCCCCTTCCCAGCGGGGGGCTTACAATGAGCAGTTCTTC; CDR3aa: CASSDSPSQRGAYNEQFF
v_gene: TRBV25-1; j_gene: TRBJ1-2; d_gene: TRBD1; len: 15; abundance: NA; CDR3nt: TGTGCCAGCAGTGACCCTGGACAGCGGACAGGCGGCTACACCTTC; CDR3aa: CASSDPGQRTGGYTF
v_gene: TRBV5-1; j_gene: TRBJ1-2; d_gene: TRBD1; len: 16; abundance: NA; CDR3nt: TGCGCCAGCAGCTTGGCTAGGGACAGAGCTAACTATGGCTACACCTTC; CDR3aa: CASSLARDRANYGYTF
v_gene: TRBV7-9; j_gene: TRBJ2-7; d_gene: NA; len: 15; abundance: NA; CDR3nt: TGTGCCAGCAGCTTAGGCCCTAGTGGCGCGTACGAGCAGTACTTC; CDR3aa: CASSLGPSGAYEQYF
v_gene: TRBV7-8; j_gene: TRBJ1-5; d_gene: TRBD1; len: 13; abundance: NA; CDR3nt: TGTGCCAGCAGCTCACAGGGGCCCCAGCCCCAGCATTTT; CDR3aa: CASSSQGPQPQHF
v_gene: TRBV10-3; j_gene: TRBJ2-1; d_gene: TRBD2; len: 14; abundance: NA; CDR3nt: TGTGCCATCAGGGTGACTAGCGGGGACAATGAGCAGTTCTTC; CDR3aa: CAIRVTSGDNEQFF
v_gene: TRBV19; j_gene: TRBJ2-1; d_gene: NA; len: 16; abundance: NA; CDR3nt: TGTGCCAGTAGTATGGATATAGCTCCCCGCGTCGGGCAGCAGTTCTTC; CDR3aa: CASSMDIAPRVGQQFF
v_gene: TRBV14; j_gene: TRBJ2-7; d_gene: TRBD2; len: 14; abundance: NA; CDR3nt: TGTGCCAGCTCAGGTGCGACCCGGACTAGCGAGCAGTACTTC; CDR3aa: CASSGATRTSEQYF
v_gene: TRBV27; j_gene: TRBJ2-7; d_gene: TRBD1; len: 16; abundance: few; CDR3nt: TGTGCCAGCAGTGCCTTCGACAGGGTGAGCTCCTACGAGCAGTACTTC; CDR3aa: CASSAFDRVSSYEQYF
v_gene: TRBV10-3; j_gene: TRBJ1-2; d_gene: TRBD1; len: 15; abundance: NA; CDR3nt: TGTGCCATTGAGGATCGGGACAGGGGGCGAAGAGGCTACACCTTC; CDR3aa: CAIEDRDRGRRGYTF
v_gene: TRBV4-1; j_gene: TRBJ1-5; d_gene: TRBD1; len: 14; abundance: NA; CDR3nt: TGCGCCAGCAGCCAAGGACAGGGTGGGCAGCCCCAGCATTTT; CDR3aa: CASSQGQGGQPQHF
v_gene: TRBV5-1; j_gene: TRBJ1-2; d_gene: NA; len: 13; abundance: few; CDR3nt: TGCGCCAGCAGCGCTGGACGGTTATATGGCTACACCTTC; CDR3aa: CASSAGRLYGYTF
v_gene: TRBV7-8; j_gene: TRBJ2-7; d_gene: NA; len: 12; abundance: NA; CDR3nt: TGTGCCAGCAGCTTGGGGCTGGGCGAGCAGTACTTC; CDR3aa: CASSLGLGEQYF
v_gene: TRBV11-3; j_gene: TRBJ2-3; d_gene: TRBD1; len: 14; abundance: NA; CDR3nt: TGTGCCAGCAGCTCGGGACAGCCCGGAGATACGCAGTATTTT; CDR3aa: CASSSGQPGDTQYF
v_gene: TRBV2; j_gene: TRBJ1-2; d_gene: NA; len: 12; abundance: NA; CDR3nt: TGTGCCAGCAGGGAAGACAGCGATGGCTACACCTTC; CDR3aa: CASREDSDGYTF
v_gene: TRBV28; j_gene: TRBJ1-2; d_gene: TRBD1; len: 13; abundance: NA; CDR3nt: TGTGCCAGCAGCAAGGGACAGGGCTATGGCTACACCTTC; CDR3aa: CASSKGQGYGYTF
v_gene: TRBV5-1; j_gene: TRBJ2-1; d_gene: TRBD2; len: 16; abundance: NA; CDR3nt: TGCGCCAGCAGCTCCCCGGGGAGGGGTTCCTACAATGAGCAGTTCTTC; CDR3aa: CASSSPGRGSYNEQFF
v_gene: TRBV28; j_gene: TRBJ1-1; d_gene: NA; len: 14; abundance: NA; CDR3nt: TGTGCCAGCAGTGGACAGCTCATGAACACTGAAGCTTTCTTT; CDR3aa: CASSGQLMNTEAFF
v_gene: TRBV5-1; j_gene: TRBJ2-4; d_gene: TRBD1; len: 16; abundance: once; CDR3nt: TGCGCCAGCAGCGATAGGGACAGGGATTCCAAAAACATTCAGTACTTC; CDR3aa: CASSDRDRDSKNIQYF
v_gene: TRBV29-1; j_gene: TRBJ1-2; d_gene: NA; len: 12; abundance: NA; CDR3nt: TGCAGCGTTGAAGAACCCAGAGGGCTGTATACCTTC; CDR3aa: CSVEEPRGLYTF
v_gene: TRBV5-4; j_gene: TRBJ2-3; d_gene: TRBD2; len: 16; abundance: NA; CDR3nt: TGTGCCAGCAGCTTTGGGACTAGCGTGGGCACAGATACGCAGTATTTT; CDR3aa: CASSFGTSVGTDTQYF
v_gene: TRBV19; j_gene: TRBJ1-1; d_gene: NA; len: 15; abundance: NA; CDR3nt: TGTGCCAGTAGCCCTCCGGGCCCTATAATCACTGAAGCTTTCTTT; CDR3aa: CASSPPGPIITEAFF
v_gene: TRBV5-1; j_gene: TRBJ2-5; d_gene: NA; len: 14; abundance: NA; CDR3nt: TGCGCCAGCAGCTTGGCAGGGACCCAAGAGACCCAGTACTTC; CDR3aa: CASSLAGTQETQYF